What follows are 32 T cell receptor beta chains derived from one specimen sequenced in a study of blood T cell repertoires in COVID-19. Measured with immunoSEQ multiplex PCR; TCRdb has only the in-frame clones, and not every one. The sample gives around 300,000 clones, 89% of which show up once; about 1.7% is in the top ten. Sequencing was performed on PBMCs or T cells enriched from blood (not recorded which). The origin of the receptors is a woman aged 40 to 50 who had recovered from COVID-19.

The chain combines TRBV3-1 (or the pseudogene TRBV3-2) with TRBJ2-7; the D gene is possibly TRBD2 (5 bases). With 2 bases removed from V and 7 bases from J, the gap between germline ends came to 12 bases. The CDR3 consists of 13 residues. Per germline, CDR1 LGHDT and CDR2 YNNKEL (reference sequence). CDR3: CASSQNNGGEQYF. For the CDR3, the DNA is TGTGCCAGCAGCCAAAATAACGGAGGAGAGCAGTACTTC.

This clone has a single count. V gene TRBV6-6 combines with J gene TRBJ1-2; TRBD1 aligns across 8 bases. Germline V CDR1 and CDR2: MNHNY, SVGAGI (reference sequence). The CDR3 totals 15 residues. V trimming: 6 bases; J trimming: 6 bases; junction bases outside the gene matches: 12. CDR3 loop: CASRTPTGEEDGYTF. The DNA for the CDR3 is TGTGCCAGCAGAACACCGACAGGGGAGGAGGATGGCTACACCTTC.

The chain carries TRBV11-1 and TRBJ2-7, with TRBD2 as a possible D gene (6 bases). The CDR3 has 13 amino acids. Germline V gene data show CDR1 as SGHAT and CDR2 as FQDESV (reference sequence). The V end was cut by 5 bases, the J end by 2 bases, with 10 bases between. The CDR3 DNA reads as TGTGCCAGCAGCATTAGCGGAACCTACGAGCAGTACTTC. Residues: CASSISGTYEQYF.

The chain carries TRBV30 and TRBJ1-1, with D unclear. Trimming shortened V by 4 bases and J by 5 bases, and 17 bases separated the two germline ends. From germline, CDR1 is GTSNPN and CDR2 SVGIG (reference sequence). The CDR3 consists of 14 residues. The DNA for the CDR3 is TGTGCCTGGAATCAACAGAGCAGAAGGACTGAAGCTTTCTTT. Translating gives CAWNQQSRRTEAFF.

This chain connects TRBV6-5 to TRBJ1-2; 11 positions match TRBD1. The CDR3 sequence is 15 residues long. Trimming took 3 bases from V and 6 from J; bases not matched to a gene: 6. CDR1 MNHEY and CDR2 SVGAGI come from the germline V gene. As DNA, the CDR3 is TGTGCCAGCAGTTATCAGACGGGACAGGGGGATGGCTACACCTTC. It codes for CASSYQTGQGDGYTF.

The chain couples TRBV7-2 to TRBJ2-3; D is possibly TRBD1 (6 bases). The CDR3 consists of 12 residues. Between the trimmed V and J ends, which lost 3 bases and 7 bases, there was a span of 8 bases. Germline CDR1 is SGHTA and CDR2 is FQGNSA. CDR3 DNA sequence: TGTGCCAGCAGCTTGGACAGAAATACGCAGTATTTT. It translates to CASSLDRNTQYF.

This rearrangement joins TRBV7-3 to TRBJ2-3; possible D gene TRBD2, 5 bases. This CDR3 contains 17 residues. Trimming removed 5 bases from V and 0 bases from J, with 18 bases in between. CDR1 is SGHTA and CDR2 is FQGTGA in the germline V gene. CDR3 bases: TGTGCCAGCAGCCTTTACCTACTAGGACCTAGCACAGATACGCAGTATTTT. It encodes CASSLYLLGPSTDTQYF.

This clone was counted a few times. The CDR3 nucleotides read TGTGCCAGCATCGAGAGTGGGGCCAACGTCCTGACTTTC. Protein: CASIESGANVLTF. The rearrangement links TRBV2 to TRBJ2-6; D is ambiguous. This CDR3 has 13 amino acids. CDR1 and CDR2 (germline): SNHLY, FYNNEI. V was cut by 7 bases and J by 3 bases, with 7 bases left in between.

V and J are TRBV4-1 and TRBJ2-1; 9 nucleotides align to TRBD2. Germline values: CDR1 MGHRA, CDR2 YSYEKL. This CDR3 contains 16 residues. J was trimmed by 5 bases and V by 4 bases; bases with no gene match: 9. CDR3 nucleotides: TGCGCCAGCAGCCCTGGTGGGCGGGAGGGCCACAATGAGCAGTTCTTC. It yields the protein CASSPGGREGHNEQFF.

The chain employs TRBV29-1 and TRBJ1-2; 7 bases align to TRBD1. Germline V gives CDR1 SQVTM, CDR2 ANQGSEA. CDR3 length equals 11 residues. With 6 bases clipped from V and 4 bases from J, the junction kept 2 bases outside the gene matches. CDR3 residues: CSVRTGYGYTF. The CDR3 DNA is TGCAGCGTCCGGACAGGCTATGGCTACACCTTC. The full variable domain, rest sourced from reference TRBV29-1 and TRBJ1-2, is SAVISQKPSRDICQRGTSLTIQCQVDSQVTMMFWYRQQPGQSLTLIATANQGSEATYESGFVIDKFPISRPNLTFSTLTVSNMSPEDSSIYLCSVRTGYGYTFGSGTRLTVV.

The CDR3 spells CASSLYPGQGFFSNTGELFF. The CDR3 coding sequence is TGTGCCAGCAGTTTATACCCAGGACAGGGGTTTTTCTCGAACACCGGGGAGCTGTTTTTT. The chain joins TRBV27 to TRBJ2-2, with TRBD1 matching 9 bases. CDR1 MNHEY and CDR2 SMNVEV come from the germline V gene (reference sequence). This CDR3 region has 20 residues. Losses at the gene ends were 1 base for V and 0 bases for J; bases not matched to a gene: 12.

Regarding this clone: Other DNA sequences in the sample encode the same CDR3. The chain is built from TRBV7-2 and TRBJ2-3; 10 nucleotides match TRBD2. V was pared by 0 bases and J by 4 bases, with 4 bases of the junction left unmatched. The CDR3 consists of 16 residues. CDR1 SGHTA and CDR2 FQGNSA come from the germline V gene. The CDR3 DNA sequence: TGTGCCAGCAGCTTAGCGAGCGGGAGGGGGGCAGATACGCAGTATTTT. Its translation: CASSLASGRGADTQYF.

The CDR3 nucleotides read TGTGCCAGCAGCGTAGCGGCGGGAAAGGCTGAAGCTTTCTTT. It codes for CASSVAAGKAEAFF. The chain joins TRBV9 to TRBJ1-1; D is unresolved. Trimming removed 0 bases from V and 6 bases from J, with 12 bases in between. CDR1 SGDLS and CDR2 YYNGEE come from the germline V gene. The CDR3 spans 14 residues.

The chain joins TRBV6-5 to TRBJ1-3, with 7 bases fitting TRBD1. The CDR3 has 13 residues. Losses at the gene ends were 4 bases for V and 7 bases for J; bases not matched to a gene: 4. Germline assignment: CDR1 MNHEY and CDR2 SVGAGI. The DNA for the CDR3 is TGTGCCAGCAGTTCCGACAGGGTCAACACCATATATTTT. Translating gives CASSSDRVNTIYF.

The rearrangement joins TRBV7-6 to TRBJ2-7; perhaps TRBD1 as D (6 bases). Germline V gene data show CDR1 as SGHVS and CDR2 as FNYEAQ. The CDR3 extends over 14 amino acids. Trimming pared 0 bases from V and 2 bases from J, leaving 8 bases between. The chain's CDR3 is CASSLARTAYEQYF. CDR3 nucleotide sequence: TGTGCCAGCAGCTTAGCCAGGACAGCCTACGAGCAGTACTTC.

This chain connects TRBV7-2 to TRBJ1-1; weak D call: TRBD1 (5 bases). The CDR3 contains 15 residues. Germline lookup yields CDR1 SGHTA and CDR2 FQGNSA. V lost 7 bases, J lost 3 bases, and 18 bases lay in between. The CDR3 is CASNLGGGADTEAFF. The CDR3 DNA reads as TGTGCCAGCAACCTGGGGGGGGGAGCTGACACTGAAGCTTTCTTT.

The V call is TRBV2, the J call TRBJ1-5; 8 bases match TRBD1. The CDR3 runs 13 residues. Per the germline V gene, CDR1 is SNHLY and CDR2 is FYNNEI. V was clipped by 8 bases and J by 6 bases; unmatched bases: 6. The CDR3 protein is CASGPGGIQPQHF. CDR3 in DNA: TGTGCCAGCGGGCCAGGGGGCATTCAGCCCCAGCATTTT.

This chain uses TRBV30 with TRBJ1-5; D gene uncertain. The ends were cut back, 0 bases at V and 5 bases at J, with 14 bases in the middle. This CDR3 is 15 amino acids long. CDR1 is GTSNPN and CDR2 is SVGIG in the germline V gene (reference sequence). CDR3 nucleotide sequence: TGTGCCTGGAGTGTAGGAGGTGGTGCCTATCAGCCCCAGCATTTT. Its translation: CAWSVGGGAYQPQHF.

The chain is built from TRBV29-1 and TRBJ1-5, with TRBD1 matching over 10 bases. Per germline, CDR1 SQVTM and CDR2 ANQGSEA. The CDR3 sequence is 14 residues long. Trimming cost V 5 bases and J 3 bases; bases outside gene matches: 4. CDR3 sequence reads: CSVRGTGDNQPQHF. CDR3 DNA: TGCAGCGTTCGGGGGACAGGGGACAATCAGCCCCAGCATTTT. The complete variable domain, with remaining parts taken from reference TRBV29-1 and TRBJ1-5, reads SAVISQKPSRDICQRGTSLTIQCQVDSQVTMMFWYRQQPGQSLTLIATANQGSEATYESGFVIDKFPISRPNLTFSTLTVSNMSPEDSSIYLCSVRGTGDNQPQHFGDGTRLSIL.

The chain recombines TRBV19 with TRBJ1-1; 7 bases match TRBD1. Germline-derived CDR1 and CDR2 are LNHDA and SQIVND (reference sequence). V shed 7 bases and J 7 bases; nucleotides not matched to a gene: 15. This CDR3 spans 15 amino acids. The CDR3 DNA is TGTGCCAGTAACAAAGACAGGGTATGGGGCGGTGAAGCTTTCTTT. It codes for CASNKDRVWGGEAFF.

The chain uses TRBV5-1 and TRBJ1-2; the D is unclear. CDR1 is SGHRS, CDR2 YFSETQ, per germline. The CDR3 runs to 15 residues. V lost 0 bases to trimming and J lost 0 bases, with 9 bases between them. The CDR3 reads CASSLDGGTNYGYTF. The CDR3 DNA follows: TGCGCCAGCAGCTTGGACGGAGGGACTAACTATGGCTACACCTTC.

The J gene is TRBJ2-6, the V gene TRBV5-6; the D gene is possibly TRBD1 (5 bases). Germline lookup yields CDR1 SGHDT and CDR2 YYEEEE. V was cut by 4 bases and J by 0 bases, with 11 bases left in between. The CDR3 has 16 amino acids. The CDR3 is CASSRITGSGANVLTF. The CDR3 region has the DNA TGTGCCAGCAGCCGGATAACAGGCTCTGGGGCCAACGTCCTGACTTTC. The full variable domain, rest sourced from reference TRBV5-6 and TRBJ2-6, is DAGVTQSPTHLIKTRGQQVTLRCSPKSGHDTVSWYQQALGQGPQFIFQYYEEEERQRGNFPDRFSGHQFPNYSSELNVNALLLGDSALYLCASSRITGSGANVLTFGAGSRLTVL.

This sequence joins TRBV30 and TRBJ2-7; maybe TRBD1 (6 bases). Trimming stripped 4 bases from V and 4 bases from J, with 17 bases between. The CDR3 consists of 14 residues. Germline CDR1 reads GTSNPN; CDR2 reads SVGIG (reference sequence). In DNA form, the CDR3 reads TGTGCCTGGAAGGGGGACGCTTGGGCATACGAGCAGTACTTC. Its translation: CAWKGDAWAYEQYF. The full variable domain, with the rest looked up from reference TRBV30 and TRBJ2-7, is SQTIHQWPATLVQPVGSPLSLECTVEGTSNPNLYWYRQAAGRGLQLLFYSVGIGQISSEVPQNLSASRPQDRQFILSSKKLLLSDSGFYLCAWKGDAWAYEQYFGPGTRLTVT.

The gene calls are TRBV9 and TRBJ1-1, with 7 bases matching TRBD1. The CDR3 has 15 residues. Germline loops: CDR1 SGDLS, CDR2 YYNGEE. V shed 3 bases, J shed 3 bases, and the junction held 8 bases outside the gene matches. CDR3 region: CASSERDREYTEAFF. The CDR3 DNA reads as TGTGCCAGCAGCGAGAGAGACAGGGAGTACACTGAAGCTTTCTTT.

V and J are TRBV12-3 or TRBV12-4 and TRBJ1-1; D is possibly TRBD1 (5 bases). V lost 6 bases to trimming and J lost 5 bases, with 10 bases between them. This CDR3 is 12 amino acids long. CDR3 sequence (DNA): TGTGCCAGCAGCTCCGGGACTACTGAAGCTTTCTTT. Protein product: CASSSGTTEAFF.

The chain uses TRBV7-9 and TRBJ2-5, with a weak D call TRBD1 (6 bases). The germline CDR1 and CDR2 sequences are SEHNR and FQNEAQ (reference sequence). This CDR3 has 16 amino acids. Trimming pared 4 bases from V and 1 base from J, leaving 16 bases between. DNA of the CDR3: TGTGCCAGCAGCTCCGGACAGTTGGGGGCCCAAGAGACCCAGTACTTC. Translation gives CASSSGQLGAQETQYF.

The CDR3 spells CARNRPQGNTIYF. DNA of the CDR3: TGTGCCAGAAACCGTCCGCAGGGAAACACCATATATTTT. The genes are TRBV2 and TRBJ1-3; D remains unclear. The CDR3 length is 13 residues. The germline gives CDR1 SNHLY, CDR2 FYNNEI. Trimming pared 9 bases from V and 4 bases from J, leaving 13 bases between.

The CDR3: CASSLAAGDEQFF. For the CDR3, the DNA is TGCGCCAGCAGCTTGGCCGCGGGGGATGAGCAGTTCTTC. This chain links TRBV5-1 with TRBJ2-1, with 7 positions matching TRBD2. The CDR3 sequence is 13 residues long. Per germline, CDR1 SGHRS and CDR2 YFSETQ. Trimming took 0 bases from V and 8 from J; bases not matched to a gene: 2. Complete variable domain (other parts from reference TRBV5-1 and TRBJ2-1): KAGVTQTPRYLIKTRGQQVTLSCSPISGHRSVSWYQQTPGQGLQFLFEYFSETQRNKGNFPGRFSGRQFSNSRSEMNVSTLELGDSALYLCASSLAAGDEQFFGPGTRLTVL.

The chain combines TRBV6-5 with TRBJ1-2, with no clear D. V was shortened by 0 bases and J by 9 bases, with 11 bases between the two germline ends. CDR1 is MNHEY, CDR2 SVGAGI, per germline. There are 13 residues in the CDR3. CDR3 bases: TGTGCCAGCAGTTACTCCCCCATACATAGCTACACCTTC. It specifies CASSYSPIHSYTF.

The chain employs TRBV7-8 and TRBJ2-7; 11 bases match TRBD1. This CDR3 spans 15 amino acids. The germline CDR1 and CDR2 sequences are SGHVS and FQNEAQ. V was clipped by 5 bases and J by 4 bases; unmatched bases: 7. The CDR3 spells CASSPGTGGKYEQYF. The CDR3 DNA follows: TGTGCCAGCAGCCCAGGGACAGGGGGGAAGTACGAGCAGTACTTC.

This chain links TRBV9 with TRBJ2-1; 7 bases map to TRBD2. The CDR3 runs to 14 residues. Germline V CDR1 and CDR2: SGDLS, YYNGEE. Trimming at V came to 0 bases and at J to 10 bases, leaving 7 bases not matched to a gene. CDR3 in amino acids: CASSVATTSSEQFF. DNA for the CDR3: TGTGCCAGCAGCGTAGCTACGACTAGCTCAGAGCAGTTCTTC.

The chain carries TRBV7-3 and TRBJ2-1; 16 nucleotides match TRBD2. From germline, CDR1 is SGHTA and CDR2 FQGTGA. The J segment lost 1 base and the V segment lost 1 base, leaving 7 bases of the junction unmatched. CDR3 length: 20 amino acids. CDR3 nucleotides: TGTGCCAGCAGCTTAAACCTGGGACTAGCGGGAGGGAGTTCCTACAATGAGCAGTTCTTC. Translated: CASSLNLGLAGGSSYNEQFF.